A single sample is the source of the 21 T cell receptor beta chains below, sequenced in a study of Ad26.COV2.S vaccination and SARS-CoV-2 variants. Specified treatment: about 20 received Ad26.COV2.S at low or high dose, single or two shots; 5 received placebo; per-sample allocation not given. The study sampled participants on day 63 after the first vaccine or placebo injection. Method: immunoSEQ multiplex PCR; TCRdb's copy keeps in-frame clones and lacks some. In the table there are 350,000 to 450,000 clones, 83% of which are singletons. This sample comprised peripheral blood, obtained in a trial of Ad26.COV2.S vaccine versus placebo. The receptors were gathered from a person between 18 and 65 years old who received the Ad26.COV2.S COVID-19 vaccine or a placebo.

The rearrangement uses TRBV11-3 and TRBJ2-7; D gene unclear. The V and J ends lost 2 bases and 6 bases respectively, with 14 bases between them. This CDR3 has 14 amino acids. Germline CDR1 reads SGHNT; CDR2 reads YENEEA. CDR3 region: CASSLSGPTTEQYF. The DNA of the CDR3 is TGTGCCAGCAGCTTATCAGGTCCGACCACCGAGCAGTACTTC.

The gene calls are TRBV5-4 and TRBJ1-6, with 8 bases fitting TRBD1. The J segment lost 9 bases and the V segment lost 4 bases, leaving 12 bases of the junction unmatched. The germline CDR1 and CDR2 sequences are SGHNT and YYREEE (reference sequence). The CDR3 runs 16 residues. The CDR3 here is CASSTPTGGKGSPLHF. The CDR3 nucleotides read TGTGCCAGCAGCACCCCTACAGGGGGTAAAGGTTCACCCCTCCACTTT.

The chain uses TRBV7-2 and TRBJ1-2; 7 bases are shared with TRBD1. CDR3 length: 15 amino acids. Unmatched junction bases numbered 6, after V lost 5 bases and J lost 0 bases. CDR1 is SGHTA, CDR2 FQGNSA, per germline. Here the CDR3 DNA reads TGTGCCAGCAGCGCTATAACAGGGGCTAACTATGGCTACACCTTC. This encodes CASSAITGANYGYTF.

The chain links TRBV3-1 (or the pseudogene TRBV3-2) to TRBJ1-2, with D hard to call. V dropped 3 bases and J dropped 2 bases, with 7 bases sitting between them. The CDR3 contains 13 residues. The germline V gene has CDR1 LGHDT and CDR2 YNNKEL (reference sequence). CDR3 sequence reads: CASSHARNYGYTF. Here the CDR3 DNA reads TGTGCCAGCAGCCATGCCAGGAACTATGGCTACACCTTC.

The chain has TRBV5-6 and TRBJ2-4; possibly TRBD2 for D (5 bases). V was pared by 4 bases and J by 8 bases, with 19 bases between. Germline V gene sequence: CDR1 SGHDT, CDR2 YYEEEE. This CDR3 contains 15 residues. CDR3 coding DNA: TGTGCCAGCAGCCGAACGAATAGCCCAGCGGACATTCAGTACTTC. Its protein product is CASSRTNSPADIQYF.

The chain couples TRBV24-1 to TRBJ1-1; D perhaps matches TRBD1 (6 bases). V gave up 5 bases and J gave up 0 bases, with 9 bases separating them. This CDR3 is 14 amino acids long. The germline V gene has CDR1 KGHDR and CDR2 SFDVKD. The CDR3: CATSVHRVNTEAFF. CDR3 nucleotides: TGTGCCACCAGTGTCCACAGGGTGAACACTGAAGCTTTCTTT.

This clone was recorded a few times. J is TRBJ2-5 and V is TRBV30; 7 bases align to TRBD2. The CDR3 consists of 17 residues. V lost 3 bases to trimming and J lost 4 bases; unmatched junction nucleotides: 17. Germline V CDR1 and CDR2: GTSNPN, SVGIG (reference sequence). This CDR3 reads CAWSGVMLTGLRETQYF. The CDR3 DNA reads TGTGCCTGGAGCGGAGTTATGTTGACGGGACTAAGAGAGACCCAGTACTTC.

The CDR3, as DNA: TGTGCCAGCTTACCCGACAGGGGGGGAAGAGAGACCCAGTACTTC. It specifies CASLPDRGGRETQYF. The gene calls are TRBV18 and TRBJ2-5; 9 positions agree with TRBD1. Trimming removed 7 bases from V and 4 bases from J; junction bases left unmatched: 10. Germline V CDR1 and CDR2: KGHSH, LQKENI. The CDR3 spans 15 residues.

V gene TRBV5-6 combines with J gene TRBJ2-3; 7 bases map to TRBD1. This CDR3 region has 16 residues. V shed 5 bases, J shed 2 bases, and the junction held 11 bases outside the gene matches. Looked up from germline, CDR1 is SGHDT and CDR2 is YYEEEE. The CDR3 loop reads CASRARQGSSTDTQYF. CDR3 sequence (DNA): TGTGCCAGCAGAGCCCGACAGGGAAGCTCCACAGATACGCAGTATTTT.

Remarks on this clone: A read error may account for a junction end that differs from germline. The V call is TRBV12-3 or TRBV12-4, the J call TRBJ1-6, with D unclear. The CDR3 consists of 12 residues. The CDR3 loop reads CASCFRNSPLHF. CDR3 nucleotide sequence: TGTGCCAGCTGTTTCCGCAATTCACCCCTCCACTTT.

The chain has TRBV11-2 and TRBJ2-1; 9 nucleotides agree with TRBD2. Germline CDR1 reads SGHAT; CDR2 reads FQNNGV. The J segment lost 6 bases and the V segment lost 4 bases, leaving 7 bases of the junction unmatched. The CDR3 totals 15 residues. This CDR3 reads CASSSTGLAINEQFF. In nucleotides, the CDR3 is TGTGCCAGCAGCTCAACAGGACTAGCGATCAATGAGCAGTTCTTC.

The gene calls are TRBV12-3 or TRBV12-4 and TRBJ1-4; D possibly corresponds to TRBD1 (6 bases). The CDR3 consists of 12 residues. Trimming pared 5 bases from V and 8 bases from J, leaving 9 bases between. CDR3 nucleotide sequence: TGTGCCAGCAGTGGGGGCCCAGAAAAACTGTTTTTT. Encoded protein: CASSGGPEKLFF.

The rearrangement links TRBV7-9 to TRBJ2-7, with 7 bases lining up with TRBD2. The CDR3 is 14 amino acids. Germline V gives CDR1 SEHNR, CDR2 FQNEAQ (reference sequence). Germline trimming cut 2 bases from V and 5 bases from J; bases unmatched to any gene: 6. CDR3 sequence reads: CASSLTAGRDEQYF. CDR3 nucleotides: TGTGCCAGCAGCTTAACGGCAGGGAGGGACGAGCAGTACTTC.

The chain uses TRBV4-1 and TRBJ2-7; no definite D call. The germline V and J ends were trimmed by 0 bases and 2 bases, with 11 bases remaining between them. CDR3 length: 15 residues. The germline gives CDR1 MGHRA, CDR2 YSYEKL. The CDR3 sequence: CASSQDRVPAYEQYF. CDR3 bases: TGCGCCAGCAGCCAAGACCGGGTCCCAGCCTACGAGCAGTACTTC.

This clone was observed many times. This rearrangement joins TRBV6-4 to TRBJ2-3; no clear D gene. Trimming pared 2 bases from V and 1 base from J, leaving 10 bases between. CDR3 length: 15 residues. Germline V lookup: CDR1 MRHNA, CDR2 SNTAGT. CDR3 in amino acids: CASSDLPGGTDTQYF. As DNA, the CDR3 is TGTGCCAGCAGTGACCTCCCTGGGGGCACAGATACGCAGTATTTT.

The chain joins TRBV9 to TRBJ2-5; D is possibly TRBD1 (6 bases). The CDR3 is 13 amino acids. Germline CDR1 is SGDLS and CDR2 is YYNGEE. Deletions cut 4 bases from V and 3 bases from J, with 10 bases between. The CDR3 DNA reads TGTGCCAGCAGCACAGGACAGAAAGAGACCCAGTACTTC. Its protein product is CASSTGQKETQYF.

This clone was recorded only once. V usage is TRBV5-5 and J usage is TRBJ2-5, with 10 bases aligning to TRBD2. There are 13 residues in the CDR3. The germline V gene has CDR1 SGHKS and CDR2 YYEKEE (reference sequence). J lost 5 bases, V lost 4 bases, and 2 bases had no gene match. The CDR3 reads CASSLAGVETQYF. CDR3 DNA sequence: TGTGCCAGCAGCCTAGCGGGGGTGGAGACCCAGTACTTC.

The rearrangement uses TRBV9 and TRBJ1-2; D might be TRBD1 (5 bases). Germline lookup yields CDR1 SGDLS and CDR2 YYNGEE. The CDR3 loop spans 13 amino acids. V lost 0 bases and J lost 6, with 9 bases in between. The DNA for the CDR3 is TGTGCCAGCAGCGTAGTCGGGACGGATGGCTACACCTTC. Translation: CASSVVGTDGYTF. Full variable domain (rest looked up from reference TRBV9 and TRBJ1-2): DSGVTQTPKHLITATGQRVTLRCSPRSGDLSVYWYQQSLDQGLQFLIQYYNGEERAKGNILERFSAQQFPDLHSELNLSSLELGDSALYFCASSVVGTDGYTFGSGTRLTVV.

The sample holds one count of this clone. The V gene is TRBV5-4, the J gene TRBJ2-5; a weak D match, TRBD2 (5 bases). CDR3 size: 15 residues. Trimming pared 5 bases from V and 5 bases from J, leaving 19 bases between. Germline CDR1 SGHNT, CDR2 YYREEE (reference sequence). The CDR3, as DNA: TGTGCCAGCAGTGGAGCGGAACTACAGAGGGAGACCCAGTACTTC. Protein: CASSGAELQRETQYF.

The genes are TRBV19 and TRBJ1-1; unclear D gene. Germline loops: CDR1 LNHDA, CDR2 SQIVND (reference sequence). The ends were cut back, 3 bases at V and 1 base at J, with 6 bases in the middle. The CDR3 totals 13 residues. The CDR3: CASSMASNTEAFF. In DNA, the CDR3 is TGTGCCAGTAGTATGGCGTCGAACACTGAAGCTTTCTTT.

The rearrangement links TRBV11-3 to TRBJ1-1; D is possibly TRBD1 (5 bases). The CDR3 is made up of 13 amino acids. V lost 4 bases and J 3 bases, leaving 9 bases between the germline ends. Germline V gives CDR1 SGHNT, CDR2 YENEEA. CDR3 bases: TGTGCCAGCAGCTCTGGGGGGGACACTGAAGCTTTCTTT. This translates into CASSSGGDTEAFF.